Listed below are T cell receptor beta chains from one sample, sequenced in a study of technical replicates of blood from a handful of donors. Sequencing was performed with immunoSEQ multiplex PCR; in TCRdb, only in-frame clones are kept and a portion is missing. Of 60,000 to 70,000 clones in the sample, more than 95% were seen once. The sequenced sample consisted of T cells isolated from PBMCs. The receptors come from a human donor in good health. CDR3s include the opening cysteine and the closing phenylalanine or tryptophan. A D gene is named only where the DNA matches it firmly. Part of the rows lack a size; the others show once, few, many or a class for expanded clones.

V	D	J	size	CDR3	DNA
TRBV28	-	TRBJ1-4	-	CASRTGTIEKLFF	TGTGCCAGCCGAACCGGGACAATTGAAAAACTGTTTTTT
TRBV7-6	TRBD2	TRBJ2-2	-	CASSSTSGAPTGELFF	TGTGCCAGCAGCTCGACTAGCGGGGCCCCCACCGGGGAGCTGTTTTTT
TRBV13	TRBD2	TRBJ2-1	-	CASSLGLGAGGPQFF	TGTGCCAGCAGCTTAGGCCTGGGGGCGGGGGGGCCTCAGTTCTTC
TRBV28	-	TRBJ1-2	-	CASSPQGAYGYTF	TGTGCCAGCAGCCCACAGGGAGCCTATGGCTACACCTTC
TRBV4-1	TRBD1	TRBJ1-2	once	CASSLGIPTGGYGYTF	TGCGCCAGCAGCCTGGGAATTCCTACAGGGGGCTATGGCTACACCTTC
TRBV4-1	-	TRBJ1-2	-	CASSQALPLDIYGYTF	TGCGCCAGCAGCCAAGCCCTCCCCTTGGACATTTATGGCTACACCTTC
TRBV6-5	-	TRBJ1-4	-	CASSSTATNEKLFF	TGTGCCAGCAGCTCCACAGCAACTAATGAAAAACTGTTTTTT
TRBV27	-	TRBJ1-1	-	CASRSQGAGRTEAFF	TGTGCCAGCAGGTCACAGGGAGCAGGGAGAACTGAAGCTTTCTTT
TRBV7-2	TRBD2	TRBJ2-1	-	CASSYGTSGGNEQFF	TGTGCCAGCAGCTACGGGACTAGCGGGGGTAATGAGCAGTTCTTC
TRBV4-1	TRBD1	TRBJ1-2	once	CASSQLRGQSYGYTF	TGCGCCAGCAGCCAATTGAGGGGGCAGTCCTATGGCTACACCTTC
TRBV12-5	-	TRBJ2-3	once	CASAQGLTDTQYF	TGTGCTAGTGCCCAGGGTCTCACAGATACGCAGTATTTT
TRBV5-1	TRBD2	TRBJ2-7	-	CASSGSGGAGEQYF	TGCGCCAGCAGCGGCAGCGGGGGGGCGGGGGAGCAGTACTTC
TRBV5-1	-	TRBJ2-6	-	CASRPRTEWAGANVLTF	TGCGCCAGCAGGCCCCGCACAGAGTGGGCTGGGGCCAACGTCCTGACTTTC